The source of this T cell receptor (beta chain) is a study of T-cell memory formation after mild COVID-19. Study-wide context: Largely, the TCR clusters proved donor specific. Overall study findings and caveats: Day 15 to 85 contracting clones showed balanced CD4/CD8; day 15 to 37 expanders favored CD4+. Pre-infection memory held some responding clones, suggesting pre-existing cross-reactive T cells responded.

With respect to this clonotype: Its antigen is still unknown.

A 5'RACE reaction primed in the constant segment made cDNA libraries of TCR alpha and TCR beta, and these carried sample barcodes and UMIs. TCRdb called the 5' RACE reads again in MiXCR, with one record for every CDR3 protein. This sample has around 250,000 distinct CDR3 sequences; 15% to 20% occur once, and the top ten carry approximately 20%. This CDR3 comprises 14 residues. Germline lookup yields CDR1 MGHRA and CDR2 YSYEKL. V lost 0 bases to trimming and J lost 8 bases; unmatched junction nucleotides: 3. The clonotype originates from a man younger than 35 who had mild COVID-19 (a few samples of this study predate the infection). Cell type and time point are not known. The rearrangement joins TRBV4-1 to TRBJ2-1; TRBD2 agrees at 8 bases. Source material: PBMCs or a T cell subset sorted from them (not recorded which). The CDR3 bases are TGCGCCAGCAGCCAAGAATTACTAGCGGATGAGCAGTTCTTC. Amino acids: CASSQELLADEQFF.